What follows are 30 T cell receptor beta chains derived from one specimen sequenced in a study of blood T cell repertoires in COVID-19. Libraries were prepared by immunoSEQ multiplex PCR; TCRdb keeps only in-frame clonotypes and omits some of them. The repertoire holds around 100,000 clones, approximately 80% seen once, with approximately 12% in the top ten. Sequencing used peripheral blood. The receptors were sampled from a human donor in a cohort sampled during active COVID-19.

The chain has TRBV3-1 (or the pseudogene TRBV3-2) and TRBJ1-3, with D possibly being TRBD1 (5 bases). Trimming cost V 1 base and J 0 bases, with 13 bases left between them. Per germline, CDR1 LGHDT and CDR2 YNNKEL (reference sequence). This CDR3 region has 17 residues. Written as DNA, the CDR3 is TGTGCCAGCAGCCAAGGCAGGGTAGCGGTCTCTGGAAACACCATATATTTT. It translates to CASSQGRVAVSGNTIYF.

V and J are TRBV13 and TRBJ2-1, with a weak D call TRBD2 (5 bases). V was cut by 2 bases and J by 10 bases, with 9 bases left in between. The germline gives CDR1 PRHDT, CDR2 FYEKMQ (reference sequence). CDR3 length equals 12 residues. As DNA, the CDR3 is TGTGCCAGCAGCTTACTCGCGGGCGAGCAGTTCTTC. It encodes CASSLLAGEQFF.

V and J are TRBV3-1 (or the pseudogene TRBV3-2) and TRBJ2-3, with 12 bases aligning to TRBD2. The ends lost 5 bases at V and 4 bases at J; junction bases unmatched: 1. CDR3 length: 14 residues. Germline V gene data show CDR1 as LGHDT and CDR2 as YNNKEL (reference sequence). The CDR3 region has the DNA TGTGCCAGCAGCTCTAGCGGGGGGGCAGATACGCAGTATTTT. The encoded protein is CASSSSGGADTQYF.

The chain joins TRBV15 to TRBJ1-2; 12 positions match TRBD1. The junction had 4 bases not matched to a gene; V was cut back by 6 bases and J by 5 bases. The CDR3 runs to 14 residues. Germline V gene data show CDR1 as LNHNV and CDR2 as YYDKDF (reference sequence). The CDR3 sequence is CATRPGQGAYGYTF. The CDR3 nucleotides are TGTGCCACCAGGCCGGGACAGGGGGCTTATGGCTACACCTTC.

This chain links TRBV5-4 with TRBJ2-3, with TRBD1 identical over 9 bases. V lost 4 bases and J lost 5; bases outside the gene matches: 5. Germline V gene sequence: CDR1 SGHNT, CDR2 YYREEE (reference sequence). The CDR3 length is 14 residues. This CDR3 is CASSRDRVRDTQYF. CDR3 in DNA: TGTGCCAGCAGCCGGGACAGGGTCAGAGATACGCAGTATTTT. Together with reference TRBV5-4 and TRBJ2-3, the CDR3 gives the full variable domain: ETGVTQSPTHLIKTRGQQVTLRCSSQSGHNTVSWYQQALGQGPQFIFQYYREEENGRGNFPPRFSGLQFPNYSSELNVNALELDDSALYLCASSRDRVRDTQYFGPGTRLTVL.

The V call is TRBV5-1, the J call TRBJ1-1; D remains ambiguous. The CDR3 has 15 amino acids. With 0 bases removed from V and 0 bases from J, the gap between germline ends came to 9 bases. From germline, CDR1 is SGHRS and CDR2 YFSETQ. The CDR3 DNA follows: TGCGCCAGCAGCTTGGCAGGTCGCATGAACACTGAAGCTTTCTTT. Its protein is CASSLAGRMNTEAFF.

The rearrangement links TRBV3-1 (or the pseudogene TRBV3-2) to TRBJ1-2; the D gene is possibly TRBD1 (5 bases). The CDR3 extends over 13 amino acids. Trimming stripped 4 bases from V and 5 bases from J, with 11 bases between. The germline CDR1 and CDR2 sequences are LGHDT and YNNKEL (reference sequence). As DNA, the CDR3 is TGTGCCAGCAGCCCTCCGGGGGGTTATGGCTACACCTTC. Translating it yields CASSPPGGYGYTF.

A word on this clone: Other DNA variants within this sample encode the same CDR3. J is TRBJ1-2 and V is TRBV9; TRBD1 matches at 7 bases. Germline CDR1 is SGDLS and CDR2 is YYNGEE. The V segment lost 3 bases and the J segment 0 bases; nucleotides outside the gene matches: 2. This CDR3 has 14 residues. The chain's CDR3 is CASSGDSPNYGYTF. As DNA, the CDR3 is TGTGCCAGCAGCGGGGACAGTCCTAACTATGGCTACACCTTC.

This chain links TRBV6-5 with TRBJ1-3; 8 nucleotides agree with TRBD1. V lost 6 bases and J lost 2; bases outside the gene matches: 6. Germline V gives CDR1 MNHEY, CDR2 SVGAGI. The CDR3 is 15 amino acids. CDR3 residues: CASRTDRAAGNTIYF. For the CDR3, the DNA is TGTGCCAGCAGGACGGACAGGGCCGCTGGAAACACCATATATTTT.

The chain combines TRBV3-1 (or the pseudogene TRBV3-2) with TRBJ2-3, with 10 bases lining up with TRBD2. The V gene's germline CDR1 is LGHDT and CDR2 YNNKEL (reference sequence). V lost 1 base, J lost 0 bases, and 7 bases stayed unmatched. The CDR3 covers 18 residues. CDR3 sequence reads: CASSQVDSGGTSTDTQYF. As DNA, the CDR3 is TGTGCCAGCAGCCAAGTTGATAGCGGGGGGACCAGCACAGATACGCAGTATTTT.

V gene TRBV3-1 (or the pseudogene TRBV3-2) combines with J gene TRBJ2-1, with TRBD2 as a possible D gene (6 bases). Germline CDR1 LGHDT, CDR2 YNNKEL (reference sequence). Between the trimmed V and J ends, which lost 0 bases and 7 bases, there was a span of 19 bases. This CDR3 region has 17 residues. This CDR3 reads CASSQDKGTRAGNEQFF. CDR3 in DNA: TGTGCCAGCAGCCAAGATAAAGGCACTCGGGCGGGGAATGAGCAGTTCTTC.

CDR3 coding DNA: TGTGCCAGCAGCTTAGTGGCGGGGGGGCTCTACGAGCAGTACTTC. It encodes CASSLVAGGLYEQYF. The chain couples TRBV11-2 to TRBJ2-7; 9 bases are shared with TRBD2. The CDR3 sequence is 15 residues long. V was clipped by 1 base and J by 3 bases; unmatched bases: 4. Germline CDR1 is SGHAT and CDR2 is FQNNGV. Full variable domain (remainder filled in from reference TRBV11-2 and TRBJ2-7): EAGVAQSPRYKIIEKRQSVAFWCNPISGHATLYWYQQILGQGPKLLIQFQNNGVVDDSQLPKDRFSAERLKGVDSTLKIQPAKLEDSAVYLCASSLVAGGLYEQYFGPGTRLTVT.

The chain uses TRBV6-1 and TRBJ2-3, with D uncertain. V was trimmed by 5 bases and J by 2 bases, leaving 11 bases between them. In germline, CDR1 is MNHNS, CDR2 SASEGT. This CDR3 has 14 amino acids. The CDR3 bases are TGTGCCAGCAGTTATAACCCTAACACAGATACGCAGTATTTT. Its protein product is CASSYNPNTDTQYF.

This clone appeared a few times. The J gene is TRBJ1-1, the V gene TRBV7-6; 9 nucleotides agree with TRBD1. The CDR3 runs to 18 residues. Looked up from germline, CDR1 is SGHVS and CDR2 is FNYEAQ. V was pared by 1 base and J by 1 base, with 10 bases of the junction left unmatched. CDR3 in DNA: TGTGCCAGCAGCTTAGAGACAGGGGGAAGTTGGAGGAACACTGAAGCTTTCTTT. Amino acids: CASSLETGGSWRNTEAFF.

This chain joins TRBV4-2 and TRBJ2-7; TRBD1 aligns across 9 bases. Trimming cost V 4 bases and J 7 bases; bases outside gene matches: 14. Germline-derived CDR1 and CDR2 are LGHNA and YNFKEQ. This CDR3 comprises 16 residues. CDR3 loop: CASSPFAGTGSLEQYF. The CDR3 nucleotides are TGTGCCAGCAGCCCATTCGCCGGGACAGGGTCTTTGGAGCAGTACTTC.

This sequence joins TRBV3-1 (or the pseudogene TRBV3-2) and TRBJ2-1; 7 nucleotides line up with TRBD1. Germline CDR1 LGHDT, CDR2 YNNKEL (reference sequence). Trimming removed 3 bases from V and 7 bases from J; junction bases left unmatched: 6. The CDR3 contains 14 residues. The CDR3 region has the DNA TGTGCCAGCAGCCAGAAGGGGGCGAGTAATGAGCAGTTCTTC. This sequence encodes CASSQKGASNEQFF.

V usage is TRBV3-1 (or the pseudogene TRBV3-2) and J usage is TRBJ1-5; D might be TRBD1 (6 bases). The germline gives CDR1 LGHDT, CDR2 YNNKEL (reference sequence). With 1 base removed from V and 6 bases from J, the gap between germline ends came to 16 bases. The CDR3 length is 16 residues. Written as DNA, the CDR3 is TGTGCCAGCAGCCAAGGGGGGCAGGCGGCGGGTCAGCCCCAGCATTTT. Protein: CASSQGGQAAGQPQHF.

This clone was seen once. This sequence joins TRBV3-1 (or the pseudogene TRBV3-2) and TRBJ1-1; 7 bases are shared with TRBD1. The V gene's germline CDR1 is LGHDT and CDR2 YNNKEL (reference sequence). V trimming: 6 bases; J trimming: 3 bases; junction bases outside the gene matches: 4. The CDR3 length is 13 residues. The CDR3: CASSQTGDTEAFF. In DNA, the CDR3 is TGTGCCAGCAGTCAAACAGGGGACACTGAAGCTTTCTTT.

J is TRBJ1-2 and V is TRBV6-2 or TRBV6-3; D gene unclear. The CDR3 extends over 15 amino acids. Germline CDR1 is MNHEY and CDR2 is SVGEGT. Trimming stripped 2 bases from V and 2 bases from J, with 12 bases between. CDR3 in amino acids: CASSYDEHGNYGYTF. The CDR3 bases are TGTGCCAGCAGTTACGACGAACACGGGAACTATGGCTACACCTTC.

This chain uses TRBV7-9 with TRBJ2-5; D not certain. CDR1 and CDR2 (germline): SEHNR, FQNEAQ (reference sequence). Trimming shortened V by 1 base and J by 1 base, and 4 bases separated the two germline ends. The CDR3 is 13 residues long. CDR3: CASSLVSQETQYF. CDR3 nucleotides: TGTGCCAGCAGCTTAGTATCCCAAGAGACCCAGTACTTC.

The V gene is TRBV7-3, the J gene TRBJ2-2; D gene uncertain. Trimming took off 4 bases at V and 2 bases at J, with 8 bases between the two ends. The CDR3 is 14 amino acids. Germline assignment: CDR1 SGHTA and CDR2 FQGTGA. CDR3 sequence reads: CASSSLRNTGELFF. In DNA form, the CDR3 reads TGTGCCAGCAGCTCCCTACGTAACACCGGGGAGCTGTTTTTT.

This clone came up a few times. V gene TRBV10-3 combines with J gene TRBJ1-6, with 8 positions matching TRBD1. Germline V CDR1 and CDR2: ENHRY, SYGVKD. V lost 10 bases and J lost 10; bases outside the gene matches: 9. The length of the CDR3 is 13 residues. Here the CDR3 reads CATEGQGGSPLHF. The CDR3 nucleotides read TGTGCCACCGAAGGACAGGGAGGGTCACCCCTCCACTTT.

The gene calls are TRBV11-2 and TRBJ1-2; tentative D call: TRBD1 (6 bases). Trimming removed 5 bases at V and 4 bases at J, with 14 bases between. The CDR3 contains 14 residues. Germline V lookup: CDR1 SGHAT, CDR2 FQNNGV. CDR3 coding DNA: TGTGCCAGCAGCCCAATGCAGGGGCGCTATGGCTACACCTTC. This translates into CASSPMQGRYGYTF.

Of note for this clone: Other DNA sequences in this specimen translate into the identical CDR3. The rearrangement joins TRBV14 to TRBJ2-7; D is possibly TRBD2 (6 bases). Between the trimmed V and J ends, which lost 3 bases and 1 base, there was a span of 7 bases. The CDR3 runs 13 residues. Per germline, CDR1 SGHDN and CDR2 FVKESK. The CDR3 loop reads CASSHGGSYEQYF. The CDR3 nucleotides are TGTGCCAGCAGCCATGGGGGGTCCTACGAGCAGTACTTC.

CDR3 sequence reads: CATHPGRRIAGELFF. CDR3 in DNA: TGTGCCACACACCCGGGAAGGAGAATCGCCGGGGAGCTGTTTTTT. This chain uses TRBV6-5 with TRBJ2-2; weak D call: TRBD2 (5 bases). The ends were cut back, 10 bases at V and 6 bases at J, with 21 bases in the middle. Germline V gene lookup returns CDR1 MNHEY and CDR2 SVGAGI. The CDR3 has 15 amino acids.

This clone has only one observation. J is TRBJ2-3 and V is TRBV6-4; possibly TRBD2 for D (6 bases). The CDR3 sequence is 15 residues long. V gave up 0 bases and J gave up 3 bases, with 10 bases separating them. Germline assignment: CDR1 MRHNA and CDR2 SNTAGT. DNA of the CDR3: TGTGCCAGCAGTGACTCGGGTGGAGGGACAGATACGCAGTATTTT. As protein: CASSDSGGGTDTQYF.

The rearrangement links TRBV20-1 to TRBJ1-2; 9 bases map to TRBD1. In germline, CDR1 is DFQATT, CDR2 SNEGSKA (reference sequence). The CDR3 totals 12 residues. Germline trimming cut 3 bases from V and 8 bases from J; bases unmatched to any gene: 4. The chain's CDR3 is CSASVQGAGYTF. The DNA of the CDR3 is TGCAGTGCTAGTGTACAGGGGGCCGGCTACACCTTC.

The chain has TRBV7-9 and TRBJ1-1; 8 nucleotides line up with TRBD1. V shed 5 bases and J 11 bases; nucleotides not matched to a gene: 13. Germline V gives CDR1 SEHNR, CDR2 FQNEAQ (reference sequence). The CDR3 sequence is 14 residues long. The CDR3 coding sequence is TGTGCCAGCAGCCGCGGGACAGGCTTGATAACGGCTTTCTTT. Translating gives CASSRGTGLITAFF. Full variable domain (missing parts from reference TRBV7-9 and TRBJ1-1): DTGVSQNPRHKITKRGQNVTFRCDPISEHNRLYWYRQTLGQGPEFLTYFQNEAQLEKSRLLSDRFSAERPKGSFSTLEIQRTEQGDSAMYLCASSRGTGLITAFFGQGTRLTVV.

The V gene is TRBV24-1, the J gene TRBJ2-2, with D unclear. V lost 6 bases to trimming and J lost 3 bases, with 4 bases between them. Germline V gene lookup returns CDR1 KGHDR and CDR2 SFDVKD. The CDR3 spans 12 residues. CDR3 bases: TGTGCCACCAGTAGCGACACCGGGGAGCTGTTTTTT. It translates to CATSSDTGELFF.

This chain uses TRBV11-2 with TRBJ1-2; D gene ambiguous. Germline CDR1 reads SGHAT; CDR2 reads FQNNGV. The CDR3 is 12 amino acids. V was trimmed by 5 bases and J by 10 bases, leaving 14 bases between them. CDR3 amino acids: CASSPQRMAYTF. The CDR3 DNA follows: TGTGCCAGCAGCCCTCAGAGGATGGCCTACACCTTC.